This T cell receptor beta chain was observed in a study of T cell responses to AZD1222 COVID-19 vaccine. The assay was immunoSEQ multiplex PCR, and TCRdb's table has in-frame clones only and misses some. The sample lists fewer than 150,000 clones; about 90% were seen once. Trimming shortened V by 2 bases and J by 5 bases, and 18 bases separated the two germline ends. CDR3 length equals 16 residues. Looked up from germline, CDR1 is KGHSH and CDR2 is LQKENI. The receptor's source is an adult in good health. This rearrangement joins TRBV18 to TRBJ2-5; perhaps TRBD1 as D (5 bases). The material was peripheral blood, obtained on day 0 of AZD1222 vaccination. DNA for the CDR3: TGTGCCAGCTCACCAGGGGTCAGGGCTCAAGGGGAGACCCAGTACTTC. It encodes CASSPGVRAQGETQYF. The whole variable domain, filled in from reference TRBV18 and TRBJ2-5, reads NAGVMQNPRHLVRRRGQEARLRCSPMKGHSHVYWYRQLPEEGLKFMVYLQKENIIDESGMPKERFSAEFPKEGPSILRIQQVVRGDSAAYFCASSPGVRAQGETQYFGPGTRLLVL.